The subject of this entry is one TCR beta chain. This sample is part of a study of patients and donors after allogeneic stem cell transplantation. TCRdb re-called the RT-PCR reads with MiXCR, one entry per CDR3 protein. The data contain 900,000 to 1,000,000 distinct CDR3 sequences, about a sixth of them singletons. The CDR3 loop spans 17 amino acids. The V gene's germline CDR1 is KGHSH and CDR2 LQKENI. The V end lost 6 bases, the J end lost 0 bases, and 18 bases lay between the germline ends. Sample: blood, either unsorted or a sorted T cell fraction (not recorded which). The rearrangement links TRBV18 to TRBJ1-5, with unresolved D. The sequence derives from a human donor who was either an allogeneic HSCT recipient or a stem cell or donor lymphocyte infusion donor (not recorded which). It is not recorded whose cells these are; they may come from a transplant donor. The CDR3 loop reads CASSFRGLSDSNQPQHF. CDR3 nucleotides: TGTGCCAGCTCGTTCCGCGGACTGAGTGATAGCAATCAGCCCCAGCATTTT.